One T cell receptor (beta chain) is described in this entry. The data derive from a study of blood T cell repertoires in COVID-19. Background on the study: The United States, Italy and Spain provided the acute and convalescent COVID-19 samples. T cells, B-cell-depleted T cells, or PBMCs supplied cDNA or gDNA.

Source study methods: Estimation of nucleated cell counts relied on the amplification of reference gene primers. Repertoires were generated with immunoSEQ multiplex PCR, while TCRdb's copy carries only in-frame clones and drops some. V, J and clone size were drawn from that table, and D and trimming were deduced from the DNA. The data hold a few hundred thousand clones, with over 80% observed a single time. Material: peripheral blood. This receptor was obtained from a middle-aged woman with acute or convalescent COVID-19.

CDR3 bases: TGTGCCACCAGTCATGGGGGGGGCTCTGGAAACACCATATATTTT. Translated, it gives CATSHGGGSGNTIYF. The chain has TRBV24-1 and TRBJ1-3; D is perhaps TRBD1 (5 bases). The germline V gene has CDR1 KGHDR and CDR2 SFDVKD. The CDR3 runs 15 residues. With 6 bases removed from V and 0 bases from J, the gap between germline ends came to 11 bases.